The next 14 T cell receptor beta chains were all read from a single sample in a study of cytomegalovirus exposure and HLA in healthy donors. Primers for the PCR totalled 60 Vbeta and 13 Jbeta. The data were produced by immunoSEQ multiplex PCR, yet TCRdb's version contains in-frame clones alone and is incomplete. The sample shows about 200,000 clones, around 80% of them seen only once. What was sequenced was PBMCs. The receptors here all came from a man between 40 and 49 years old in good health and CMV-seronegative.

The CDR3 DNA reads TGCGCCAGCAGGACCCTAGCGGGGGTGAGCTCCTACAATGAGCAGTTCTTC. Translation: CASRTLAGVSSYNEQFF. The chain employs TRBV10-1 and TRBJ2-1; 10 bases align to TRBD2. The ends lost 6 bases at V and 0 bases at J; junction bases unmatched: 8. Germline V CDR1 and CDR2: WNHNN, SYGVQD (reference sequence). This CDR3 is built from 17 residues.

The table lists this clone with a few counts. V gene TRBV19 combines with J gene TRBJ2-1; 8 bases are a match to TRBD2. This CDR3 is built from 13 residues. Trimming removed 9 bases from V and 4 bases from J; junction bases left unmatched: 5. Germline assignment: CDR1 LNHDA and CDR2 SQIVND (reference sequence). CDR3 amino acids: CASCSGTYNEQFF. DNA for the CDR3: TGTGCCAGCTGTAGCGGGACTTACAATGAGCAGTTCTTC.

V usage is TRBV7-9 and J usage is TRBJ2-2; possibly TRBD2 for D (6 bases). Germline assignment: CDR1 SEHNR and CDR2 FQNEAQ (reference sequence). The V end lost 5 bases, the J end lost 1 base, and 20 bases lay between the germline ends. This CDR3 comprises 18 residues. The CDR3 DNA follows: TGTGCCAGCAGCCCCCTGCTGGGGGGACCAATGAACACCGGGGAGCTGTTTTTT. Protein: CASSPLLGGPMNTGELFF.

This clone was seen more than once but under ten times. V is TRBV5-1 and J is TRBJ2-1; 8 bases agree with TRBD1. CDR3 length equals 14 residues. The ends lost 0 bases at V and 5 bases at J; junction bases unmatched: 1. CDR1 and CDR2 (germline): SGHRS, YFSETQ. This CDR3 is CASSLEQGDNEQFF. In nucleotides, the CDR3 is TGCGCCAGCAGCTTGGAACAGGGGGACAATGAGCAGTTCTTC.

Here the CDR3 DNA reads TGTGCCAGCAGCCCCGACAGTCCCTACGAGCAGTACTTC. Its protein product is CASSPDSPYEQYF. This chain connects TRBV5-5 to TRBJ2-7; tentatively, D is TRBD1 (5 bases). From germline, CDR1 is SGHKS and CDR2 YYEKEE (reference sequence). V was shortened by 4 bases and J by 2 bases, with 10 bases between the two germline ends. This CDR3 region has 13 residues.

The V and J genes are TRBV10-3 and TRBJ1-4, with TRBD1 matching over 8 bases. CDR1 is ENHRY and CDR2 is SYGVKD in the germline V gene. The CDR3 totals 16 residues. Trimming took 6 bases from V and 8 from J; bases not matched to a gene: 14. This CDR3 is CAIRAAKGQGGEKLFF. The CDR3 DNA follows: TGTGCCATCAGGGCCGCTAAAGGACAGGGAGGCGAAAAACTGTTTTTT.

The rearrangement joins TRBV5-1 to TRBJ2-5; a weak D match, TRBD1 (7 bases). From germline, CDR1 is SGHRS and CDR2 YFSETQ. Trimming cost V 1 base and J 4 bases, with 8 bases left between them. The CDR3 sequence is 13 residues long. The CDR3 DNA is TGCGCCAGCAGCTTGCAGGGGGGAGAGACCCAGTACTTC. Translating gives CASSLQGGETQYF. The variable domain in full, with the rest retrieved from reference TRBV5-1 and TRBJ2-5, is KAGVTQTPRYLIKTRGQQVTLSCSPISGHRSVSWYQQTPGQGLQFLFEYFSETQRNKGNFPGRFSGRQFSNSRSEMNVSTLELGDSALYLCASSLQGGETQYFGPGTRLLVL.

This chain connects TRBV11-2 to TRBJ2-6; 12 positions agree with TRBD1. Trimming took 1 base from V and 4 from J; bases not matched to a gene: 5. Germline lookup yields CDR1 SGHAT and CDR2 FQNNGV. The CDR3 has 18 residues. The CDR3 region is CASSLGGQGAGGANVLTF. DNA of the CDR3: TGTGCCAGCAGCTTAGGGGGACAGGGGGCGGGCGGGGCCAACGTCCTGACTTTC.

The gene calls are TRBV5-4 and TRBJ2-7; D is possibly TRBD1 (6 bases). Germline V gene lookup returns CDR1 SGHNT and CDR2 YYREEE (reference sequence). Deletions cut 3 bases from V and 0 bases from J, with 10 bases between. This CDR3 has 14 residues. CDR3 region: CASSWGTNSYEQYF. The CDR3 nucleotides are TGTGCCAGCAGCTGGGGGACAAACTCCTACGAGCAGTACTTC.

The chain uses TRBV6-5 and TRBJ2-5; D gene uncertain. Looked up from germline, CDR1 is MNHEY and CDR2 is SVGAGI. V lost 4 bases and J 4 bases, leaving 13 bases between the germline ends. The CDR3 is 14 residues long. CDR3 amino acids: CASSFYQTGETQYF. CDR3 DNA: TGTGCCAGCAGTTTTTACCAGACGGGAGAGACCCAGTACTTC.

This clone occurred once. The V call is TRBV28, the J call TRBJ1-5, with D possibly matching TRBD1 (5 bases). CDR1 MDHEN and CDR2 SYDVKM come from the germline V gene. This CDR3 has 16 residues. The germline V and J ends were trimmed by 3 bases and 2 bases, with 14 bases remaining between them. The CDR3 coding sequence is TGTGCCAGCAGTTTTGGGGCCGCCATGGGCAATCAGCCCCAGCATTTT. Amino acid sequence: CASSFGAAMGNQPQHF. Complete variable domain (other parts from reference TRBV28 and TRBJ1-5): DVKVTQSSRYLVKRTGEKVFLECVQDMDHENMFWYRQDPGLGLRLIYFSYDVKMKEKGDIPEGYSVSREKKERFSLILESASTNQTSMYLCASSFGAAMGNQPQHFGDGTRLSIL.

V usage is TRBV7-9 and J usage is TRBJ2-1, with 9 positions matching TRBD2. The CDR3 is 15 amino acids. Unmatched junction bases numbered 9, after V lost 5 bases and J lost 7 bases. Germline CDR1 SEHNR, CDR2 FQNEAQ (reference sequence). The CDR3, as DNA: TGTGCCAGCAGCCCGACGGCGGGGGGGCGTAATGAGCAGTTCTTC. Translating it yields CASSPTAGGRNEQFF.

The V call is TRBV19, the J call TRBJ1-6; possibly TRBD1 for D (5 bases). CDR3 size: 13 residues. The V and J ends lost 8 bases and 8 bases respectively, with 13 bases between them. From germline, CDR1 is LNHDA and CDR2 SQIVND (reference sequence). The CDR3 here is CASAERGHSPLHF. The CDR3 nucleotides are TGTGCCAGTGCCGAAAGGGGTCATTCACCCCTCCACTTT.

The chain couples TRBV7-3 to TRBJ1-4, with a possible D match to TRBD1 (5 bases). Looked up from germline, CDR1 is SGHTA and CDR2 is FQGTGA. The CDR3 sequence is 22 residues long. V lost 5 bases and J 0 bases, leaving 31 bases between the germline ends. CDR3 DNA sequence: TGTGCCAGCAGCCCCCCCACCTCTCCCCGGTGGGGGGAACCCGCAACTAATGAAAAACTGTTTTTT. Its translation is CASSPPTSPRWGEPATNEKLFF.